Listed here is a single TCR beta chain. Its target is unknown. The entry originates in a study of T cell responses to AZD1222 COVID-19 vaccine. The repertoire was sequenced with immunoSEQ multiplex PCR; TCRdb's copy has only in-frame clones and lacks some. The table records about 140,000 clones, around nine tenths of them present only once. CDR1 is SGHNT, CDR2 YYREEE, per germline (reference sequence). The V gene lost 2 bases and the J gene lost 1 base, with 9 bases spanning the gap. There are 14 residues in the CDR3. Study results and caveats: Most donors were white British, females outnumbered males, and clonal diversity was possibly underestimated.

This specimen consisted of peripheral blood, obtained on day 0 of AZD1222 vaccination. The TCR was taken from an adult in good health. This sequence joins TRBV5-4 and TRBJ2-5; D call uncertain. The CDR3 protein is CASSFVDIQETQYF. Written as DNA, the CDR3 is TGTGCCAGCAGCTTCGTAGACATCCAAGAGACCCAGTACTTC.